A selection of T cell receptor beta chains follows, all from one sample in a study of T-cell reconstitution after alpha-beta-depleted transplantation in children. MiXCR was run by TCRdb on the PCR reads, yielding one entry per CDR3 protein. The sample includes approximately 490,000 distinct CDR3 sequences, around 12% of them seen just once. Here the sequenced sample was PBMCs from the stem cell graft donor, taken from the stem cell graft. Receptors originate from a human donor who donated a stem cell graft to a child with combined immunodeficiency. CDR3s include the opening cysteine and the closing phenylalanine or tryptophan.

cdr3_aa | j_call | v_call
CASSLGMGVAYEQYF | TRBJ2-7 | TRBV5-1
CASSFYRGPIFAGELFF | TRBJ2-2 | TRBV12-3/TRBV12-4
CASSARDRGTEAFF | TRBJ1-1 | TRBV6-2/TRBV6-3
CASSLDFRDASSYEQYF | TRBJ2-7 | TRBV5-1
CASGERELETQYF | TRBJ2-5 | TRBV6-6
CASSPTGGIQETQYF | TRBJ2-5 | TRBV5-1
CACSIGERTGPTSLSEQYF | TRBJ2-7 | TRBV3-1
CASSSFDQGRNEQFF | TRBJ2-1 | TRBV5-6
CASRFQLADYEQYF | TRBJ2-7 | TRBV7-9
CASSPGLAGLNEQFF | TRBJ2-1 | TRBV6-2/TRBV6-3
CASSARDYGYTF | TRBJ1-2 | TRBV5-1
CASSHPPGLGEVEQYF | TRBJ2-7 | TRBV4-3
CASSHPDETQYF | TRBJ2-5 | TRBV14
CASRPTFTGELFF | TRBJ2-2 | TRBV12-3/TRBV12-4
CASKRSEGSHGYTF | TRBJ1-2 | TRBV7-9
CASSLNGGHAEAFF | TRBJ1-1 | TRBV12-3/TRBV12-4
CSVEDQGHEYEQYF | TRBJ2-7 | TRBV29-1
CASSLRLAGVEKQYF | TRBJ2-7 | TRBV27
CAISRGLAFTGELFF | TRBJ2-2 | TRBV10-3
CASSQDSGTGSRYGYTF | TRBJ1-2 | TRBV3-1
CASSSRGGPYGYTF | TRBJ1-2 | TRBV27
CASSRGTSGRNEQFF | TRBJ2-1 | TRBV27
CASSPTGWGGGDTQYF | TRBJ2-3 | TRBV5-5
CASRTDRGSGYTF | TRBJ1-2 | TRBV12-3/TRBV12-4
CASRLITVEPGTQYF | TRBJ2-3 | TRBV12-2
CASSPQFSGTGDYGYTF | TRBJ1-2 | TRBV18
CSVEPGDETQYF | TRBJ2-5 | TRBV29-1
CSASVQTGGVRANVLTF | TRBJ2-6 | TRBV20-1
CASSSGRSYEQYF | TRBJ2-7 | TRBV27
CSVAAPGANEQFF | TRBJ2-1 | TRBV29-1
CSAIPGDSYNSPLHF | TRBJ1-6 | TRBV20-1
CASGSNTQYF | TRBJ2-3 | TRBV12-3/TRBV12-4
CASSGRTGAEQYF | TRBJ2-7 | TRBV2
CASSEAFGFYEQYF | TRBJ2-7 | TRBV6-1
CASSQEGTAGGPHTDTQYF | TRBJ2-3 | TRBV4-2
CSVEGRDRGGGYTF | TRBJ1-2 | TRBV29-1
CASNLQGARTEAFF | TRBJ1-1 | TRBV19
CASSEYRGQGLNIQYF | TRBJ2-4 | TRBV25-1
CASSLGAGTSGANVLTF | TRBJ2-6 | TRBV7-9